This TCR beta chain derives from a study of control samples from healthy donors and cancer patients. The CDR3 consists of 17 residues. Germline CDR1 is SGHTA and CDR2 is FQGTGA. Trimming pared 2 bases from V and 1 base from J, leaving 14 bases between. Clones were read by immunoSEQ multiplex PCR, and TCRdb kept only the in-frame ones, dropping some. The sample shows about 110,000 clones, around nine tenths of them seen only once. The sequence was obtained from a woman in her forties or fifties in good health. Specimen: blood. The chain combines TRBV7-3 with TRBJ2-2, with D hard to call. CDR3 sequence reads: CASSLGLMGMNTGELFF. The DNA of the CDR3 is TGTGCCAGCAGCTTAGGGTTGATGGGAATGAACACCGGGGAGCTGTTTTTT.